This entry concerns a single T cell receptor beta chain. The data are from a study of blood T cells in healthy people across ages. Then a second PCR, running about 6 to 12 cycles, was carried out with a sample-barcoded 5' primer and a J-beta primer mix. TCRdb analysed the 5' RACE reads with MiXCR anew, one entry per CDR3 protein. The sample includes almost 300,000 distinct CDR3 sequences, 27% seen only once; the top ten take approximately 29%. Germline CDR1 reads DFQATT; CDR2 reads SNEGSKA (reference sequence). The CDR3 covers 13 residues. V lost 6 bases, J lost 5 bases, and 9 bases stayed unmatched. The sequencing input was blood. The TCR was taken from a woman in her 70s in good health. The chain employs TRBV20-1 and TRBJ2-5; 7 bases align to TRBD2. CDR3 region: CSARLAVEETQYF. In DNA form, the CDR3 reads TGCAGTGCCAGACTAGCAGTGGAGGAGACCCAGTACTTC.